Below, 18 T cell receptor beta chains from the same sample are listed, as sequenced in a study of T cell repertoires in cytomegalovirus infection. One entry per CDR3 protein results from TCRdb running MiXCR on the reads. The repertoire holds a few hundred thousand distinct CDR3 sequences, with over 7.5% as singletons. The sequencing input was PBMCs. Receptors were obtained from a human donor in good health (CMV status not recorded). Some clones in this sample may be carry-over from other donors' samples.

The chain recombines TRBV11-2 with TRBJ2-4; TRBD2 matches at 7 bases. The CDR3 length is 16 residues. V shed 5 bases, J shed 0 bases, and the junction held 7 bases outside the gene matches. From germline, CDR1 is SGHAT and CDR2 FQNNGV. The CDR3 sequence is CASSPRASGAKNIQYF. CDR3 in DNA: TGTGCCAGCAGCCCCCGAGCTAGCGGAGCCAAAAACATTCAGTACTTC.

This clonotype has a handful of counts. A junction end diverges from the germline sequence, so it may reflect a read error. The chain couples TRBV20-1 to TRBJ2-1, with 11 bases that match TRBD2. The CDR3 has 13 amino acids. The V gene's germline CDR1 is DFQATT and CDR2 SNEGSKA (reference sequence). CDR3 in amino acids: CSARESSGGTGIF. DNA for the CDR3: TGCAGTGCTAGAGAATCTAGCGGGGGGACAGGGATCTTC.

This clonotype was recorded only once. Being one base from a much bigger clone, this may be a read error. The chain joins TRBV7-1 to TRBJ2-5; D unclear. TRBJ2-1 explains the end of the DNA better; the J call may be wrong. TRBV7-1 has ORF status, its function being uncertain. This CDR3 has 10 residues. The CDR3 loop is CASSQETQFF. CDR3 DNA: TGTGCCAGCAGCCAGGAGACCCAGTTCTTC.

This clonotype appeared a few times. The chain couples TRBV14 to TRBJ1-1, with TRBD1 identical over 8 bases. Losses at the gene ends were 2 bases for V and 6 bases for J; bases not matched to a gene: 8. The germline CDR1 and CDR2 sequences are SGHDN and FVKESK. The length of the CDR3 is 15 residues. DNA of the CDR3: TGTGCCAGCAGCCAACGACAGGGGAAAGGTGCTGAAGCTTTCTTT. It codes for CASSQRQGKGAEAFF.

A remark on this clonotype: A much larger clonotype is one base distant, so this may be a read error. The conserved final phenylalanine or tryptophan is absent from the CDR3, which likely points to a read error. This chain links TRBV12-3 or TRBV12-4 with TRBJ1-3; D gene uncertain. The CDR3 extends over 13 amino acids. Trimming took 5 bases from V and 0 from J, leaving 5 bases between them. The CDR3 protein is CASSTSSGNTIYL. The CDR3 region has the DNA TGTGCCAGCAGTACAAGCTCTGGAAACACCATATATCTT.

The table lists this clonotype with many counts. The V call is TRBV24-1, the J call TRBJ2-7; D unresolved. The CDR3 loop spans 15 amino acids. The germline V and J ends were trimmed by 0 bases and 3 bases, with 11 bases remaining between them. Germline V gene lookup returns CDR1 KGHDR and CDR2 SFDVKD. The CDR3 loop is CATSDLNLCYYEQYF. The CDR3 nucleotides read TGTGCCACCAGTGATTTGAATCTTTGTTACTACGAGCAGTACTTC.

The V gene is TRBV4-3, the J gene TRBJ2-7, with 7 bases that match TRBD1. Germline V gene sequence: CDR1 LGHNA, CDR2 YSLEER. The J segment lost 2 bases and the V segment lost 0 bases, leaving 16 bases of the junction unmatched. The CDR3 totals 19 residues. CDR3 protein: CASSQEVSYRTGRTYEQYF. CDR3 coding DNA: TGCGCCAGCAGCCAAGAGGTGTCATACCGGACAGGCAGAACCTACGAGCAGTACTTC.

The chain links TRBV5-4 to TRBJ1-1; 9 bases line up with TRBD1. With V trimmed by 4 bases and J by 6 bases, 7 bases remained unmatched. This CDR3 is 14 amino acids long. CDR1 is SGHNT, CDR2 YYREEE, per germline (reference sequence). The CDR3 loop is CASSRPGQGSEAFF. The CDR3 DNA reads TGTGCCAGCAGCAGACCGGGACAGGGATCTGAAGCTTTCTTT.

This clonotype was seen ten or more times. The chain carries TRBV10-3 and TRBJ2-1; D might be TRBD2 (5 bases). Germline CDR1 is ENHRY and CDR2 is SYGVKD. V was clipped by 4 bases and J by 1 base, with 8 bases between them. CDR3 length: 14 residues. CDR3 bases: TGTGCCATCAGTGTAAGCGGTTCCTACAATGAGCAGTTCTTC. Protein product: CAISVSGSYNEQFF.

This clonotype was seen ten or more times. The rearrangement joins TRBV3-1 to TRBJ1-3; D possibly corresponds to TRBD1 (5 bases). CDR1 is LGHDT, CDR2 YNNKEL, per germline (reference sequence). This CDR3 region has 16 residues. Trimming cost V 1 base and J 1 base, with 11 bases left between them. The CDR3 DNA follows: TGTGCCAGCAGCCAAGTCAGGGTTGGGTCTGGAAACACCATATATTTT. Its protein product is CASSQVRVGSGNTIYF.

The rearrangement joins TRBV6-1 to TRBJ2-1; 9 bases are shared with TRBD2. Germline CDR1 reads MNHNS; CDR2 reads SASEGT. Unmatched junction bases numbered 10, after V lost 6 bases and J lost 7 bases. The CDR3 is 15 residues long. CDR3 in amino acids: CASRGGRGGLNEQFF. The CDR3 DNA is TGTGCCAGCAGGGGCGGGCGGGGGGGCCTGAATGAGCAGTTCTTC.

This clonotype was picked up a small number of times. This chain uses TRBV7-9 with TRBJ2-7, with 11 nucleotides matching TRBD1. This CDR3 spans 15 amino acids. Germline assignment: CDR1 SEHNR and CDR2 FQNEAQ (reference sequence). V lost 7 bases and J lost 3; bases outside the gene matches: 8. The CDR3 sequence: CASNLGQGAGYEQYF. CDR3 bases: TGTGCCAGCAACCTAGGACAGGGGGCTGGCTACGAGCAGTACTTC.

Concerning this clonotype: A read error may be the cause here, since a much bigger clone is one base away. The chain uses TRBV12-3 or TRBV12-4 and TRBJ1-1, with 7 bases fitting TRBD1. V was clipped by 3 bases and J by 5 bases; unmatched bases: 6. The CDR3 has 14 amino acids. The CDR3 DNA sequence: TGTGCCAGCAGTTTTTCGGGGACAGAAACTGAAGCTTTCTTT. Its protein product is CASSFSGTETEAFF.

This clonotype has ten or more counts. The chain joins TRBV7-2 to TRBJ2-1; TRBD2 matches at 8 bases. Germline lookup yields CDR1 SGHTA and CDR2 FQGNSA. The CDR3 consists of 16 residues. Losses at the gene ends were 5 bases for V and 12 bases for J; bases not matched to a gene: 18. CDR3 bases: TGTGCCAGCAGCAAAATTAGCGGGATAAGCTCTCAAGGGCAGTTCTTC. It codes for CASSKISGISSQGQFF.

This clonotype was counted at least ten times. This sequence joins TRBV12-3 or TRBV12-4 and TRBJ1-2, with 7 bases aligning to TRBD1. This CDR3 has 17 residues. The junction had 12 bases not matched to a gene; V was cut back by 5 bases and J by 0 bases. This CDR3 reads CASSPERGRRSNYGYTF. Here the CDR3 DNA reads TGTGCCAGCAGTCCTGAAAGGGGGCGGCGGTCTAACTATGGCTACACCTTC.

This clonotype has only a few counts. This chain joins TRBV2 and TRBJ1-5; D is undetermined. Germline-derived CDR1 and CDR2 are SNHLY and FYNNEI. The CDR3 totals 15 residues. The V end was cut by 4 bases, the J end by 3 bases, with 13 bases between. The CDR3 reads CASSGDRRHNQPQHF. In DNA form, the CDR3 reads TGTGCCAGCAGTGGTGATAGGAGACACAATCAGCCCCAGCATTTT.

This rearrangement joins TRBV12-3 or TRBV12-4 to TRBJ2-2; D perhaps matches TRBD2 (5 bases). Trimming left V 1 base short and J 5 bases short, with 8 bases between. This CDR3 region has 14 residues. The CDR3 nucleotides are TGTGCCAGCAGTTTAGGGACTGGGACCGGGGAGCTGTTTTTT. Protein product: CASSLGTGTGELFF.

This clonotype showed up just a few times. The chain carries TRBV28 and TRBJ1-5; tentative D call: TRBD1 (5 bases). Germline V lookup: CDR1 MDHEN, CDR2 SYDVKM. CDR3 length: 16 residues. V lost 2 bases and J lost 3, with 14 bases in between. CDR3 sequence reads: CASSLRRGGNNQPQHF. CDR3 DNA sequence: TGTGCCAGCAGTTTACGGCGGGGGGGGAACAATCAGCCCCAGCATTTT.